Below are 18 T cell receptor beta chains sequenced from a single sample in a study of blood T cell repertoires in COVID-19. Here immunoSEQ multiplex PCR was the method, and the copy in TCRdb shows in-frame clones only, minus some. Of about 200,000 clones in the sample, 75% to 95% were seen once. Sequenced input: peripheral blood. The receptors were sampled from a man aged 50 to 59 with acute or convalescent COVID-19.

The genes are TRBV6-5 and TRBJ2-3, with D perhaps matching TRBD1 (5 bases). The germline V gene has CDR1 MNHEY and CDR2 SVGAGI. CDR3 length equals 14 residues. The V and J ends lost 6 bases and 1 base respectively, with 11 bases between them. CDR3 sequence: CASRDSPRTDTQYF. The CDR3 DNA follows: TGTGCCAGCAGAGACAGTCCCCGCACAGATACGCAGTATTTT.

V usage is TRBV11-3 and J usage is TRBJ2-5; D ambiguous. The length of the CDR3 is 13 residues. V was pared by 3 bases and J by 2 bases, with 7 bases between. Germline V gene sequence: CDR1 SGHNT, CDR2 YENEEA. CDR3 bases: TGTGCCAGCAGCTTTGGAGTTCAAGAGACCCAGTACTTC. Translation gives CASSFGVQETQYF.

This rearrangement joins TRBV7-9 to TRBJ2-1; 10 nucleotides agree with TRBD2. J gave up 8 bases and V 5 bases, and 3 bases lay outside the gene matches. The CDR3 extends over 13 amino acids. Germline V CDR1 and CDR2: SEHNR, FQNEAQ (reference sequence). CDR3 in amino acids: CASSRGLAYEQFF. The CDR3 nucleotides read TGTGCCAGCAGCCGGGGACTAGCGTATGAGCAGTTCTTC.

The CDR3 sequence is CASSQEGRATEAFF. CDR3 nucleotides: TGCGCCAGCAGCCAAGAGGGCAGGGCCACTGAAGCTTTCTTT. The genes are TRBV4-1 and TRBJ1-1, with D possibly being TRBD1 (5 bases). This CDR3 is built from 14 residues. Looked up from germline, CDR1 is MGHRA and CDR2 is YSYEKL. Trimming took off 0 bases at V and 4 bases at J, with 9 bases between the two ends.

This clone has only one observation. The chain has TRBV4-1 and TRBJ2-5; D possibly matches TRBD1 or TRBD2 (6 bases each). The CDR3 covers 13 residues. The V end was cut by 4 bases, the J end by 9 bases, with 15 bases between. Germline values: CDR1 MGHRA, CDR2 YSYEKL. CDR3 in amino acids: CASSPDRRGAQYF. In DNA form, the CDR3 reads TGCGCCAGCAGCCCAGACAGGCGCGGGGCCCAGTACTTC.

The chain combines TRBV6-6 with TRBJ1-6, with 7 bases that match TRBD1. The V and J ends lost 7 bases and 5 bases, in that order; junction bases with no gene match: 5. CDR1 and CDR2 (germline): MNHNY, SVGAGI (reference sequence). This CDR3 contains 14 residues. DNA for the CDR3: TGTGCCAGCAAGGGGGCAAACGATAATTCACCCCTCCACTTT. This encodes CASKGANDNSPLHF.

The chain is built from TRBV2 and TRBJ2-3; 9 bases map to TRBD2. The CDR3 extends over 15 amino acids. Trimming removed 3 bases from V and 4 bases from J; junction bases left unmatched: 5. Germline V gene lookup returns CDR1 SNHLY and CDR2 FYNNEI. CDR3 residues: CASSDLAGAADTQYF. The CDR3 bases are TGTGCCAGCAGTGACTTAGCGGGAGCAGCAGATACGCAGTATTTT.

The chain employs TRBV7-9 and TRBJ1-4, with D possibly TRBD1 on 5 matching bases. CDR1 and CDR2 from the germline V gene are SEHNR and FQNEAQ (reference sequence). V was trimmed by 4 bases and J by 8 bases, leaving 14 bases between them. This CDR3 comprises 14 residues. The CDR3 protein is CASSYRQTQEKLFF. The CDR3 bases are TGTGCCAGCAGCTATCGACAGACCCAGGAAAAACTGTTTTTT. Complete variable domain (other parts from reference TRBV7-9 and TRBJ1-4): DTGVSQNPRHKITKRGQNVTFRCDPISEHNRLYWYRQTLGQGPEFLTYFQNEAQLEKSRLLSDRFSAERPKGSFSTLEIQRTEQGDSAMYLCASSYRQTQEKLFFGSGTQLSVL.

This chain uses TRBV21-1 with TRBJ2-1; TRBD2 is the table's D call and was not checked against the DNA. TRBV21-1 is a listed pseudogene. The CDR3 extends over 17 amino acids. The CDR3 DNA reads TGTGCCAGCAGCAAAACCGGAGGCGGGAGGGCCTACAATGAGCAGTTCTTC. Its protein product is CASSKTGGGRAYNEQFF.

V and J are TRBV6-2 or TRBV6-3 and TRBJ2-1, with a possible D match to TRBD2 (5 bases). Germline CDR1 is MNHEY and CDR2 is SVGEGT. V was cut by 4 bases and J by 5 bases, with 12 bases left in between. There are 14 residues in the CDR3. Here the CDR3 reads CASSLEGFNNEQFF. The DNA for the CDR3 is TGTGCCAGCAGTTTAGAGGGTTTCAACAATGAGCAGTTCTTC.

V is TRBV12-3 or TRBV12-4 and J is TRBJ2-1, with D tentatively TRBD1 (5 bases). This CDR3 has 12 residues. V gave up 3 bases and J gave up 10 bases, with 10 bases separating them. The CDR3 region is CASSLGRREQFF. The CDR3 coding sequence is TGTGCCAGCAGTTTGGGGCGCAGGGAGCAGTTCTTC.

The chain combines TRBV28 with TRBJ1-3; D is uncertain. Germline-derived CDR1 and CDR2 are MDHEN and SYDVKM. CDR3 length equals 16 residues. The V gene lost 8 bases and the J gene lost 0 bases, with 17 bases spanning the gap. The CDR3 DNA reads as TGTGCCAGCTCCCGCGGCAGACTGCGCTCTGGAAACACCATATATTTT. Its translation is CASSRGRLRSGNTIYF.

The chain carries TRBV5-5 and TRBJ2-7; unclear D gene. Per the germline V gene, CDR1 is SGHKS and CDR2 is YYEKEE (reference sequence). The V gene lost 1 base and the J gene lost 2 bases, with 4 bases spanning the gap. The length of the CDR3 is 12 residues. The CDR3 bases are TGTGCCAGCAGCTTGAATACCTACGAGCAGTACTTC. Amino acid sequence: CASSLNTYEQYF.

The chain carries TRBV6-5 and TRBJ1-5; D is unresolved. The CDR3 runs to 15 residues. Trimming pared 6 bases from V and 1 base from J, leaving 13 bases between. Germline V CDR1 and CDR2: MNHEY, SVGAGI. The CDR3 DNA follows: TGTGCCAGCAGGGAGGAGAATTTAAGCAATCAGCCCCAGCATTTT. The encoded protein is CASREENLSNQPQHF.

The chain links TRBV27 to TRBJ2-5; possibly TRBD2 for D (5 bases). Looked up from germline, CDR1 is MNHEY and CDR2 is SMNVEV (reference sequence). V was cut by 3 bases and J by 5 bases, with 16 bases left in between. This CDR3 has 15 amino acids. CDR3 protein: CASSFKGAGGETQYF. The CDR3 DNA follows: TGTGCCAGCAGTTTTAAGGGCGCAGGCGGGGAGACCCAGTACTTC.

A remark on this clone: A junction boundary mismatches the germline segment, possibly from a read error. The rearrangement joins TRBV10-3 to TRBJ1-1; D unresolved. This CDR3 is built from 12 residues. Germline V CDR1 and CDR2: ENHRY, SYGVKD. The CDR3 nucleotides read TGTGCCACCAGTCCCTTGAACACTGAAGCTTTCTTT. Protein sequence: CATSPLNTEAFF.

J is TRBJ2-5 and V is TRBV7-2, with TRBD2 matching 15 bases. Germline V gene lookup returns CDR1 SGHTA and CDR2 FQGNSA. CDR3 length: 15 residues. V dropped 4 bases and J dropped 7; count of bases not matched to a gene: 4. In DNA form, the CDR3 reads TGTGCCAGCAGCTACCGGACTAGCGGGGGGGGGACCCAGTACTTC. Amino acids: CASSYRTSGGGTQYF.

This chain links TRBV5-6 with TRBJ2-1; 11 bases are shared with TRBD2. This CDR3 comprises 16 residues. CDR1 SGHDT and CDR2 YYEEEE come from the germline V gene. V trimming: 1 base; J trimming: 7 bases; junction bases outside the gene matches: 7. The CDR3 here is CASSLFALAGENEQFF. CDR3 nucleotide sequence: TGTGCCAGCAGCTTGTTTGCACTAGCGGGAGAGAATGAGCAGTTCTTC.